This T cell receptor beta chain came from a study of T cells in Graves' hyperthyroidism and ophthalmopathy (dated by TCRdb to between 2018 and 2021). Regarding the complete study: Peripheral blood was collected at initial diagnosis, before any treatment. TCR V-J signatures able to tell the groups apart were searched for in a discovery cohort of 100 patients, of whom more than 40 had Graves' ophthalmopathy and about 60 had stable Graves' hyperthyroidism. In addition, the study compared T-cell repertoires in thyroid tissue and in blood from over 5 Graves' hyperthyroidism patients. Whether ophthalmopathy could be predicted prospectively was tested in an independent validation cohort made up of 18 to 20 hyperthyroidism patients plus 17 patients who later progressed to ophthalmopathy. After blood sampling, hyperthyroidism patients were treated with methimazole at a starting dose of 30 mg daily, and ophthalmopathy patients were treated with high-dose intravenous methylprednisolone. For training and testing, the approximately 92 patients in the discovery cohort were randomly divided in a 7:3 ratio. According to the paper, TCR Vbeta CDR3 sequencing was carried out on approximately 140 peripheral blood samples, which came from fewer than 50 ophthalmopathy, around 74 hyperthyroidism and roughly 17 progressor patients.

This clonotype was picked up many times. This clone's antigen is unknown. No base quality values were provided; no much bigger clone lies one nucleotide off. Findings and caveats that apply to the study as a whole: Most expanded thyroid clonotypes (frequency above 0.001) were also found in blood, which suggests that blood repertoires may mirror thyroid immune responses. In validation, progression to ophthalmopathy was predicted by the model with roughly 69% sensitivity and just over 72% specificity, a median of around 5.9 months before onset. In cross-validation, a model built on a 13 V-J signature told ophthalmopathy apart from stable hyperthyroidism with approximately 90% sensitivity and approximately 81% specificity, and in testing the same model reached 80%/75%. No statistical method was used to set the sample size in advance, and investigators knew the group allocation.

Stable Graves' hyperthyroidism was defined as no progression to ophthalmopathy during 18 months of follow-up. The hyperthyroidism patients were between 18 and 65 years old and newly diagnosed, with a disease duration of less than 2 months. Patients with uncontrolled infections, other autoimmune diseases, pregnancy or lactation were excluded. Diagnoses were established on the basis of clinical symptoms, serum thyroxine and TRAb, thyroid ultrasound, and orbital computed tomography. Ficoll-Paque density gradient centrifugation was used to isolate PBMCs from about 9 ml of fresh peripheral blood. Trizol reagent was used to extract total RNA, and RNA quality was then checked on an Agilent 2100 Bioanalyzer. Germline trimming amounts to 8 bases on V and 1 base on J, with 10 as the count of junction bases outside the gene matches. Looking up the germline V gene yields CDR1 SNHLY and CDR2 FYNNEI. Spanning cysteine to phenylalanine, the CDR3 consists of 16 amino acids. Only CDR3 DNA is held: 48 bases, read in frame from base 1.

The TCR beta CDR3 regions were amplified from the RNA transcripts. The TCR CDR3 was subjected to a first round of RT-PCR using the HTBI primer set and the Qiagen OneStep RT-PCR kit. The libraries were constructed in a second round of multiplex PCR and then size-selected and purified. Libraries were sequenced paired-end with 100 bp reads on an Illumina HiSeq2000. As for the authors' bioinformatics: SOAPnuke was used to process the raw data, throwing out any read that contained adapters or uncalled bases, had a mean Phred below 15, or lacked an exact constant-primer or identifier match. COPE v1.2.5 was used to merge the high-quality paired reads, and each unique nucleotide sequence was defined as a clonotype. MiTCR v1.1 was used to align the clonotypes against IMGT TRBV, TRBD and TRBJ reference segments. The analysis was restricted to V-J combinations with a frequency above 0.0001, which together covered roughly 99% of the repertoires. The TCS score was defined as the ratio of F50 (clonal expansion) to E x V (chaos), calculated using BLOSUM62-based TCRdist between CDR3 peptides within each V-J. Welch's t-statistics and random forest reduced 500 to 650 V-J features to around 14, which were used in a naive Bayes classifier (R e1071). Starting from the raw public reads, TCRdb applied fastp trimming at Q25, assembled clones with MiXCR and retained in-frame beta chains. Entries that share a CDR3 protein sequence are merged under the most common genes and DNA. TCRdb's processing, not the authors', yielded these V and J calls. In all, the sample holds about 550,000 distinct CDR3 sequences, and around 20% of those were seen once. The top ten hold 26% of the sample.

This chain joins TRBV2 to TRBJ2-7, with 11 middle bases fitting TRBD1. Sequencing was carried out using blood. This receptor was obtained from a man aged 18 to 29 with Graves' hyperthyroidism. The CDR3 region reads CASGWRTGGESYEQYF. At the DNA level, the sequence is TGTGCCAGCGGGTGGAGGACAGGGGGCGAATCCTACGAGCAGTACTTC.